The entry below gives a single TCR beta chain sequence along with its context. This CDR3 has 15 amino acids. Trimming took off 6 bases at V and 1 base at J, with 12 bases between the two ends. Germline V gives CDR1 MDHEN, CDR2 SYDVKM. This sample is drawn from a study of blood T cell repertoires in COVID-19. Overall study: Material from acute and convalescent COVID-19 was sourced from the United States, Italy and Spain. From T cells, B-cell-depleted T cells, or PBMCs came the material, which was cDNA or gDNA.

As processed by the authors: Scientists estimated how many nucleated cells there were by amplifying reference gene primers. Sequencing used immunoSEQ multiplex PCR; TCRdb keeps in-frame clones, though not all of them. V and J calls and clone size follow that table, whereas D and trimming were derived from the DNA. The sample consists of 110,000 or so clones, more than 80% of them appearing once. V gene TRBV28 combines with J gene TRBJ2-2; weak D call: TRBD1 (6 bases). This sequence originates from a human donor in a cohort sampled during active COVID-19. Specimen: peripheral blood. CDR3 protein: CASRPGHMNTGELFF. In nucleotides, the CDR3 is TGTGCCAGCAGACCGGGACACATGAACACCGGGGAGCTGTTTTTT.